The rows below give T cell receptor beta chains drawn from one sample of a study of control samples from healthy donors and cancer patients. Clones were read by immunoSEQ multiplex PCR, and TCRdb kept only the in-frame ones, dropping some. This sample has roughly 150,000 clones, with approximately 86% found just once. Source material: blood. The receptors shown here come from a man in his late teens or twenties in good health. Each CDR3 is given with its conserved first and last residue. The D gene is left open where the match is weak. Clone size is not always given. Where it is, it says once, few, many or a class for expanded clones.

v_gene	abundance	j_gene	d_gene	CDR3nt	CDR3aa
TRBV20-1	.	TRBJ1-1	.	TGCAGTGCTACAGGGAACACTGAAGCTTTCTTT	CSATGNTEAFF
TRBV30	.	TRBJ2-2	.	TGTGCCTGGGGATCAGGGGACACCGGGGAGCTGTTTTTT	CAWGSGDTGELFF
TRBV7-9	.	TRBJ2-2	.	TGTGCCAGCAGCCCTAGCCATGGAGAGGTGAACACCGGGGAGCTGTTTTTT	CASSPSHGEVNTGELFF
TRBV25-1	.	TRBJ2-7	.	TGTGCCAGCAAAGAGGGCGTCGAGCAGTACTTC	CASKEGVEQYF
TRBV12-3/TRBV12-4	.	TRBJ2-7	.	TGTGCCAGCAGTCCGGAGGGCTACGAGCAGTACTTC	CASSPEGYEQYF
TRBV2	.	TRBJ2-7	.	TGTGCCAGCAGTGTTTCTCTGACCGATTCCTACGAGCAGTACTTC	CASSVSLTDSYEQYF
TRBV6-1	.	TRBJ1-2	TRBD1	TGTGCCAGCAGTGAGGACAGGACCTATGGCTACACCTTC	CASSEDRTYGYTF
TRBV7-2	.	TRBJ1-1	.	TGTGCCAGCAGCTACTCCCAGGGTAGGGTCACTGAAGCTTTCTTT	CASSYSQGRVTEAFF
TRBV4-1	.	TRBJ2-2	TRBD2	TGCGCCAGCAGCCATTGGGGGGGGACCGGGGAGCTGTTTTTT	CASSHWGGTGELFF
TRBV7-3	few	TRBJ2-7	TRBD1	TGTGCCAGCAGCTTAGGGACAGTCTACGAGCAGTACTTC	CASSLGTVYEQYF
TRBV11-2	once	TRBJ2-2	.	TGTGCCAGCAGCCCCCGGGGCCTTTCGGCAGGGGAGATCGCCGGGGAGCTGTTTTTT	CASSPRGLSAGEIAGELFF
TRBV5-1	.	TRBJ2-3	TRBD2	TGCGCCAGCAGGACTAGCGGGGGGACAGATACGCAGTATTTT	CASRTSGGTDTQYF
TRBV7-9	.	TRBJ2-5	.	TGTGCCAGCAGCTTCAACAGCGGTCAAGAGACCCAGTACTTC	CASSFNSGQETQYF
TRBV15	.	TRBJ2-3	TRBD2	TGTGCCACCAGCAAGACGGGAGCGGGGGGTCGAATACCCACAGATACGCAGTATTTT	CATSKTGAGGRIPTDTQYF
TRBV3-1/TRBV3-2	few	TRBJ2-5	.	TGTGCCAGCAGCCAAGCTTTTCGAGGCTATCAGAGGGAGACCCAGTACTTC	CASSQAFRGYQRETQYF
TRBV6-4	.	TRBJ2-5	TRBD2	TGTGCCAGCAGTGGGTCAAGCGGGGGATCAGCAGAGACCCAGTACTTC	CASSGSSGGSAETQYF
TRBV3-1/TRBV3-2	.	TRBJ2-3	.	TGTGCCAGCAGCACCTTCGAGGGATCCAGCACAGATACGCAGTATTTT	CASSTFEGSSTDTQYF